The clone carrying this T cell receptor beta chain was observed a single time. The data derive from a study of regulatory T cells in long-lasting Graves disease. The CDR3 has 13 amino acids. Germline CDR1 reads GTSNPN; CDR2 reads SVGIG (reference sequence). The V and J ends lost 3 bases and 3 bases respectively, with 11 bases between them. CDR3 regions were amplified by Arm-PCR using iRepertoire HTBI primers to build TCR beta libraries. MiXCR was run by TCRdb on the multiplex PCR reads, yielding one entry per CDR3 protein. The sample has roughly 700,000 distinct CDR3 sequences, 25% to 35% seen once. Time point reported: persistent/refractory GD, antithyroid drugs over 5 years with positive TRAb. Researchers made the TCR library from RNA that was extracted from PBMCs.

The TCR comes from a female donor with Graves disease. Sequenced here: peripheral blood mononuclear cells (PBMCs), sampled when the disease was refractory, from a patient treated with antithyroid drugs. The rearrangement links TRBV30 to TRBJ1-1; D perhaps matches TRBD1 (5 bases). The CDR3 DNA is TGTGCCTGGAGGACGGGACCCCACACTGAAGCTTTCTTT. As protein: CAWRTGPHTEAFF.